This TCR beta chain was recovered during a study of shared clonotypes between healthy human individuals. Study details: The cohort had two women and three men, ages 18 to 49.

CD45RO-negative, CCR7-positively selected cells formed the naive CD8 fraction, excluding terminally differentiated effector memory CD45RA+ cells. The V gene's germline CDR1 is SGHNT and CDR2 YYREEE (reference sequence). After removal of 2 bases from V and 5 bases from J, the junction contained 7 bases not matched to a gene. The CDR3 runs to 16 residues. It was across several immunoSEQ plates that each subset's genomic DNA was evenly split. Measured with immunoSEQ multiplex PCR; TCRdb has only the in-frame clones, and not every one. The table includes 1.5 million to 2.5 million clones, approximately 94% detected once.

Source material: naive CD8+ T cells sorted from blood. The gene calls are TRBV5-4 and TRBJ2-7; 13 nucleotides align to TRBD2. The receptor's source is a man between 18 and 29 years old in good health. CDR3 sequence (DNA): TGTGCCAGCAGCTTTCCGGGACTAGCGGGAAGCGACGAGCAGTACTTC. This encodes CASSFPGLAGSDEQYF.